This TCR beta chain was obtained from a study of T cell responses to AZD1222 COVID-19 vaccine. Points on this clone: Its target is unknown.

Germline V gene lookup returns CDR1 LGHDT and CDR2 YNNKEL (reference sequence). Trimming took 3 bases from V and 2 from J; bases not matched to a gene: 2. This CDR3 is 14 amino acids long. Only in-frame clones appear in the TCRdb table, and some are missing; sequencing was by immunoSEQ multiplex PCR. Among 80,000 to 100,000 clones listed, around nine tenths were seen once. Findings of the study overall: Baseline serology detected seropositivity in only a handful of AZD1222 recipients.

Sequenced here: peripheral blood, sampled on day 0 of AZD1222 vaccination. This sequence originates from an adult in good health. The chain combines TRBV3-1 (or the pseudogene TRBV3-2) with TRBJ2-3, with TRBD1 matching 7 bases. The CDR3 region is CASSHGTDTDTQYF. Here the CDR3 DNA reads TGTGCCAGCAGCCATGGGACAGACACAGATACGCAGTATTTT.